The entry below describes one TCR beta chain. As yet, its antigen is unknown. These data are taken from a study of CD8 T cells in ankylosing spondylitis. Findings and limits, study-wide: Disease-linked clones reportedly concentrated significantly in matched ankylosing spondylitis synovial fluid.

Each CDR3 protein is one row after TCRdb ran MiXCR on the 5' RACE reads. The repertoire holds approximately 130,000 distinct CDR3 sequences, with about a tenth as singletons. Material for sequencing was blood, either unsorted or a sorted T cell fraction (not recorded which). This TCR derives from a male donor with ankylosing spondylitis or in good health (not recorded which).

The CDR3 loop reads CCARDILRAAGNQPQHF. In DNA form, the CDR3 reads TGCTGCGCTAGAGATATTTTACGGGCGGCGGGCAATCAGCCCCAGCATTTT. The chain has TRBV20-1 and TRBJ1-5; D not certain. The CDR3 covers 17 residues. Germline lookup yields CDR1 DFQATT and CDR2 SNEGSKA (reference sequence).